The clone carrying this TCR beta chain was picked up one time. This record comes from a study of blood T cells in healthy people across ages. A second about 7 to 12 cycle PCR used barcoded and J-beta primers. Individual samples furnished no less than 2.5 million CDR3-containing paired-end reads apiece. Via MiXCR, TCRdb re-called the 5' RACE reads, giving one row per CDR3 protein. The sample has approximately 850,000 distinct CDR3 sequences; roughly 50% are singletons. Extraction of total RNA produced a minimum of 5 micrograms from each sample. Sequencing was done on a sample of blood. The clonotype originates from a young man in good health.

The CDR3 is CASSGDPGGEQFF. Here the CDR3 DNA reads TGTGCCAGCAGTGGCGACCCAGGCGGTGAGCAGTTCTTC. The chain joins TRBV6-6 to TRBJ2-1; D is uncertain. Deletions cut 5 bases from V and 9 bases from J, with 14 bases between. Germline CDR1 reads MNHNY; CDR2 reads SVGAGI (reference sequence). This CDR3 region has 13 residues.